Listed below are T cell receptor beta chains from one sample, sequenced in a study of T cell responses to AZD1222 COVID-19 vaccine. The method was immunoSEQ multiplex PCR; TCRdb's version includes in-frame clones alone and lacks a portion of them. The table has about 140,000 clones, over 85% seen once. Here the sequenced sample was peripheral blood, taken on day 0 of AZD1222 vaccination. All receptors come from an adult in good health. The CDR3 runs from the conserved cysteine through the conserved F or W. The D gene is left open where the match is weak. Clone size, where shown, is once, few, many, or a class for clones that have expanded.

>-|TRBJ1-2|-|TRBV6-5
TGTGCCAGCAGTTCGATAGGGGACTATTATGGCTACACCTTC
CASSSIGDYYGYTF
>-|TRBJ2-7|TRBD2|TRBV7-9
TGTGCCAGCAGCTCGACTAGCGGGAGGGTCTACGAGCAGTACTTC
CASSSTSGRVYEQYF
>-|TRBJ1-3|TRBD1|TRBV7-2
TGTGCCAGCAGCTTAGAGGCCGGGACAGGGGTGTACACCATATATTTT
CASSLEAGTGVYTIYF
>-|TRBJ1-3|-|TRBV7-8
TGTGCCAGCAGGGCTACAGGGCCTGGAAACACCATATATTTT
CASRATGPGNTIYF
>-|TRBJ1-3|-|TRBV15
TGTGCCACCAGCAGAGATAAGGGCAGGGGAGACACCATATATTTT
CATSRDKGRGDTIYF
>-|TRBJ2-2|TRBD2|TRBV7-8
TGTGCCAGCAGCTCGGCCGGGACTAGCCGAGGCGGGGAGCTGTTTTTT
CASSSAGTSRGGELFF
>-|TRBJ2-5|TRBD1|TRBV4-1
TGCGCCAGCAGCCGCGGACAGGGCCCAGAGACCCAGTACTTC
CASSRGQGPETQYF
>-|TRBJ2-7|TRBD2|TRBV10-3
TGTGCCGCCGCCTTGGCGGGAGGGAGCTCCTACGAGCAGTACTTC
CAAALAGGSSYEQYF
>-|TRBJ1-3|-|TRBV27
TGTGCCAGCAGTCCTAAATATGCGGTCTCCACTGGAAACACCATATATTTT
CASSPKYAVSTGNTIYF
>-|TRBJ2-7|TRBD1|TRBV13
TGTGCCAGCAGCTCCCGGGACAGGGGGCTTGAGCAGTACTTC
CASSSRDRGLEQYF
>-|TRBJ2-3|-|TRBV7-8
TGTGCCAGCAGCTCCGGCTTCACAGATACGCAGTATTTT
CASSSGFTDTQYF
>-|TRBJ1-6|TRBD1|TRBV10-3
TGTGCCAGCGGACAGGGCAATTCACCCCTCCACTTT
CASGQGNSPLHF
>-|TRBJ2-1|-|TRBV6-5
TGTGCCAGCAGTTACGGGCCTTGGGGGAATGAGCAGTTCTTC
CASSYGPWGNEQFF
>-|TRBJ1-2|-|TRBV19
TGTGCCAGTAGTATCCCAGGACTCTATGGCTACACCTTC
CASSIPGLYGYTF
>-|TRBJ1-2|-|TRBV12-3/TRBV12-4
TGTGCCAGCAGTGTATGGGGCCACTATGGCTACACCTTC
CASSVWGHYGYTF
>once|TRBJ2-1|TRBD1|TRBV5-3
TGTGCCAGAAGCTTCGACAGGGTTAAGGTGTACAATGAGCAGTTCTTC
CARSFDRVKVYNEQFF
>-|TRBJ2-5|-|TRBV18
TGTGCCAGCTCACTCGACCAAGAGACCCAGTACTTC
CASSLDQETQYF
>-|TRBJ1-3|-|TRBV19
TGTGCCAGTAGTATATTCGGCCCGGACGCGAGCTCTGGAAACACCATATATTTT
CASSIFGPDASSGNTIYF
>-|TRBJ1-2|-|TRBV25-1
TGTGCCAGCAGCCTAGGGGGGGCTGATAACTATGGCTACACCTTC
CASSLGGADNYGYTF
>-|TRBJ2-5|-|TRBV7-9
TGTGCCAGCAGCTTAGATCCCCAGTTTGAGACCCAGTACTTC
CASSLDPQFETQYF
>-|TRBJ1-4|-|TRBV7-8
TGTGCCAGCAGCCACCTGGGGGCAGGAGATAATGAAAAACTGTTTTTT
CASSHLGAGDNEKLFF
>-|TRBJ1-2|TRBD1|TRBV5-8
TGTGCCAGCAGCTTGGAAATATGGGTGTGGAGGGGGCAAGGCTACACCTTC
CASSLEIWVWRGQGYTF
>-|TRBJ2-2|-|TRBV5-6
TGTGCCAGCAGCCTTGGAGCGACGGGTCGCGGGGAGCTGTTTTTT
CASSLGATGRGELFF
>-|TRBJ1-4|-|TRBV18
TGTGCCAGCTCACCGCTTCGGGACACCGAAGATGAAAAACTGTTTTTT
CASSPLRDTEDEKLFF
>-|TRBJ2-7|-|TRBV2
TGTGCCAGCAGTGGGGAGCGGGTTCGGTCCTACGAGCAGTACTTC
CASSGERVRSYEQYF
>-|TRBJ2-3|-|TRBV4-1
TGCGCCAGCAGCCAAGATCATCTTAGAGCTGGGGGCACAGATACGCAGTATTTT
CASSQDHLRAGGTDTQYF
>-|TRBJ1-4|TRBD1|TRBV28
TGTGCCAGCAGTCACCAAGACAGGGGGCGTGAAAAACTGTTTTTT
CASSHQDRGREKLFF
>-|TRBJ1-4|-|TRBV7-2
TGTGCCAGCAGCTTTGGCTCCTCCACTAATGAAAAACTGTTTTTT
CASSFGSSTNEKLFF
>-|TRBJ1-5|-|TRBV10-3
TGTGCCATCAGGAAGGACGGGAATCAGCCCCAGCATTTT
CAIRKDGNQPQHF
>-|TRBJ1-2|-|TRBV28
TGTGCCAGCAGCCAACCGGGAGGTTCGGATGGCTACACCTTC
CASSQPGGSDGYTF
>-|TRBJ2-3|-|TRBV7-9
TGTGCCAGCAGCTCATACACAGATACGCAGTATTTT
CASSSYTDTQYF
>-|TRBJ1-2|-|TRBV3-1/TRBV3-2
TGTGCCAGCAGCCAAGACCCCCAGCCCTATGGCTACACCTTC
CASSQDPQPYGYTF
>-|TRBJ2-7|-|TRBV18
TGTGCCAGCTCACCTTATGGACTAAACGAGCAGTACTTC
CASSPYGLNEQYF
>-|TRBJ1-5|-|TRBV28
TGTGCCAGCACTGGTGGCATAAGCAATCAGCCCCAGCATTTT
CASTGGISNQPQHF
>-|TRBJ2-3|TRBD2|TRBV9
TGTGCCAGCAGCGCCCGACTAGCGGGAGTTGCAGATACGCAGTATTTT
CASSARLAGVADTQYF
>-|TRBJ1-1|-|TRBV5-4
TGTGCCAGCAGGGACAGCAAGGAGTTGAACACTGAAGCTTTCTTT
CASRDSKELNTEAFF
>-|TRBJ2-7|-|TRBV11-2
TGTGCCAGCAGCCTTGGGGGAGAGGTTGAGCAGTACTTC
CASSLGGEVEQYF
>-|TRBJ2-1|-|TRBV21-1
TGTGCCAGCCCTAGCGGGGGGGCCTCCTACAATGAGCAGTTCTTC
CASPSGGASYNEQFF
>few|TRBJ2-1|TRBD1|TRBV11-3
TGTGCCAGCAGCTTAAGGACAGGGGAGCAGTTCTTC
CASSLRTGEQFF
>few|TRBJ2-7|-|TRBV20-1
TGCAGTGCTAGTCCCCAGGACTGGACAATCTACGAGCAGTACTTC
CSASPQDWTIYEQYF
>-|TRBJ1-5|-|TRBV5-1
TGCGCCAGCAGCTTGGGTTGGGATCAGCCCCAGCATTTT
CASSLGWDQPQHF
>once|TRBJ1-1|-|TRBV3-1/TRBV3-2
TGTGCCAGCAGCCAAGATTGGGGGGGGCGAGGAGCTTTCTTT
CASSQDWGGRGAFF
>-|TRBJ1-1|-|TRBV27
TGTGCCAGCAGCCTGGTAGTAGGGTCCACTGAAGCTTTCTTT
CASSLVVGSTEAFF
>-|TRBJ1-4|-|TRBV7-9
TGTGCCAGCAGCTTAGGGACAGTTGTTGAAAAACTGTTTTTT
CASSLGTVVEKLFF
>-|TRBJ2-7|TRBD1|TRBV7-2
TGTGCCAGCAGCGTCGGGACAGCGGTCTACGAGCAGTACTTC
CASSVGTAVYEQYF
>-|TRBJ1-4|-|TRBV6-5
TGTGCCAGCAGTTCTCAGGGGCGGCGTGAAAAACTGTTTTTT
CASSSQGRREKLFF
>-|TRBJ1-1|-|TRBV6-6
TGTGCCAGCAGTTACAAGACAGCGGGGAACACTGAAGCTTTCTTT
CASSYKTAGNTEAFF
>-|TRBJ2-7|-|TRBV5-4
TGTGCCAGCAGCTTGGAGGCAGGGTTAAGCGGCGAGCAGTACTTC
CASSLEAGLSGEQYF
>-|TRBJ1-1|TRBD1|TRBV4-1
TGCGCCAGCAGCCAAAGACAGGGATCGGAGACTGAAGCTTTCTTT
CASSQRQGSETEAFF
>-|TRBJ2-6|-|TRBV10-2
TGCGCCAGCAGTGATTTTCTAGACCGAGGCTCTGGGGCCAACGTCCTGACTTTC
CASSDFLDRGSGANVLTF
>-|TRBJ2-7|TRBD1|TRBV7-2
TGTGCCAGCAGCTCGGACAGGGGGTCCTACGAGCAGTACTTC
CASSSDRGSYEQYF